This T cell receptor (beta chain) was found in a study of T cell repertoires in urothelial bladder cancer. In regard to this clone: Its antigen is not identified.

This table comes from immunoSEQ multiplex PCR, and its TCRdb copy is limited to in-frame clones, with some not included. Of fewer than 10,000 clones in the sample, 58% were seen once. General observations from the study: Carcinoma specimens had fewer T cells than benign specimens. Carcinoma specimens had median around 2.2% tumor infiltrating lymphocytes, benign 10% to 15%. Up to about 17% of carcinoma infiltrating lymphocytes belonged to one T-cell clone.

The receptor was isolated from a human donor with urothelial carcinoma. Sequencing was done on a sample of tumor-infiltrating cells from bladder cancer.

CDR3 amino acids: CASSGGTTLAKNIQYF. The CDR3 coding sequence is TGTGCCAGCAGTGGCGGGACAACTTTAGCCAAAAACATTCAGTACTTC. The chain combines TRBV2 with TRBJ2-4, with D possibly called TRBD1 or TRBD2 (6 bases each). The CDR3 totals 16 residues. The germline CDR1 and CDR2 sequences are SNHLY and FYNNEI. The germline V and J ends were trimmed by 4 bases and 0 bases, with 13 bases remaining between them.